Below, 14 T cell receptor beta chains from the same sample are listed, as sequenced in a study of control samples from healthy donors and cancer patients. The data were produced by immunoSEQ multiplex PCR, yet TCRdb's version contains in-frame clones alone and is incomplete. This sample has around 200,000 clones, with about 93% found just once. The sequenced material came from blood. The receptor set was obtained from a man in his fifties or sixties in good health.

This clone was counted a single time. J is TRBJ2-5 and V is TRBV6-1; tentatively, D is TRBD1 (5 bases). Germline V CDR1 and CDR2: MNHNS, SASEGT. The CDR3 contains 17 residues. The V end lost 1 base, the J end lost 0 bases, and 15 bases lay between the germline ends. DNA for the CDR3: TGTGCCAGCAGTGAAGGGTGGGGCAGTCGTTACCAAGAGACCCAGTACTTC. This sequence encodes CASSEGWGSRYQETQYF.

The chain employs TRBV7-8 and TRBJ2-5; D might be TRBD2 (6 bases). Per the germline V gene, CDR1 is SGHVS and CDR2 is FQNEAQ. The CDR3 is 13 amino acids. Trimming removed 4 bases at V and 2 bases at J, with 8 bases between. CDR3 DNA sequence: TGTGCCAGCAGCTACCGGGGGCAAGAGACCCAGTACTTC. Its protein is CASSYRGQETQYF.

The rearrangement joins TRBV28 to TRBJ2-1; D might be TRBD2 (7 bases). Germline V lookup: CDR1 MDHEN, CDR2 SYDVKM. Between the trimmed V and J ends, which lost 6 bases and 9 bases, there was a span of 18 bases. The CDR3 runs to 14 residues. The CDR3 sequence: CASSLGGALGEQFF. DNA for the CDR3: TGTGCCAGCAGCCTAGGGGGGGCCTTGGGTGAGCAGTTCTTC. The whole variable domain, remainder taken from reference TRBV28 and TRBJ2-1, is DVKVTQSSRYLVKRTGEKVFLECVQDMDHENMFWYRQDPGLGLRLIYFSYDVKMKEKGDIPEGYSVSREKKERFSLILESASTNQTSMYLCASSLGGALGEQFFGPGTRLTVL.

The chain recombines TRBV18 with TRBJ2-7, with 8 bases that match TRBD1. The CDR3 runs 15 residues. Germline V gives CDR1 KGHSH, CDR2 LQKENI. V shed 3 bases, J shed 5 bases, and the junction held 9 bases outside the gene matches. The CDR3 region has the DNA TGTGCCAGCTCACCTCCTAGGACAGGGTGGGACGAGCAGTACTTC. Translated: CASSPPRTGWDEQYF.

The chain carries TRBV2 and TRBJ2-5; TRBD2 matches 10 bases. Germline V gives CDR1 SNHLY, CDR2 FYNNEI. J gave up 2 bases and V 2 bases, and 2 bases lay outside the gene matches. This CDR3 is 15 amino acids long. CDR3 residues: CASSEQRGGQETQYF. The CDR3 DNA sequence: TGTGCCAGCAGTGAACAGCGGGGGGGTCAAGAGACCCAGTACTTC.

This chain joins TRBV11-2 and TRBJ1-4, with D unresolved. V was clipped by 6 bases and J by 1 base, with 9 bases between them. Looked up from germline, CDR1 is SGHAT and CDR2 is FQNNGV. The CDR3 has 14 residues. The CDR3 DNA reads as TGTGCCAGCAGTAAGGAGAGAACTAATGAAAAACTGTTTTTT. Translating it yields CASSKERTNEKLFF.

The J gene is TRBJ2-5, the V gene TRBV2; the D is unclear. The CDR3 has 14 amino acids. The V gene's germline CDR1 is SNHLY and CDR2 FYNNEI. Deletions cut 2 bases from V and 4 bases from J, with 11 bases between. This CDR3 is CASSERPLLETQYF. CDR3 nucleotides: TGTGCCAGCAGTGAACGACCACTTTTAGAGACCCAGTACTTC.

V gene TRBV2 combines with J gene TRBJ2-5, with D possibly TRBD1 on 5 matching bases. The CDR3 sequence is 14 residues long. Germline V gene sequence: CDR1 SNHLY, CDR2 FYNNEI. The V end was cut by 3 bases, the J end by 5 bases, with 13 bases between. This chain's CDR3 is CASSDWQGGETQYF. The DNA for the CDR3 is TGTGCCAGCAGTGATTGGCAGGGTGGGGAGACCCAGTACTTC. Based on the CDR3 plus reference TRBV2 and TRBJ2-5, the full variable domain is EPEVTQTPSHQVTQMGQEVILRCVPISNHLYFYWYRQILGQKVEFLVSFYNNEISEKSEIFDDQFSVERPDGSNFTLKIRSTKLEDSAMYFCASSDWQGGETQYFGPGTRLLVL.

The chain is built from TRBV7-9 and TRBJ2-5; possible D gene TRBD2, 6 bases. Per germline, CDR1 SEHNR and CDR2 FQNEAQ (reference sequence). Trimming removed 0 bases at V and 1 base at J, with 6 bases between. The CDR3 totals 14 residues. CDR3 sequence (DNA): TGTGCCAGCAGCTTAGCGGGGGGCCAAGAGACCCAGTACTTC. This gives the protein CASSLAGGQETQYF. The variable domain in full, with the rest retrieved from reference TRBV7-9 and TRBJ2-5, is DTGVSQNPRHKITKRGQNVTFRCDPISEHNRLYWYRQTLGQGPEFLTYFQNEAQLEKSRLLSDRFSAERPKGSFSTLEIQRTEQGDSAMYLCASSLAGGQETQYFGPGTRLLVL.

The chain combines TRBV7-2 with TRBJ2-7; D possibly matches TRBD1 or TRBD2 (5 bases each). The CDR3 is 16 amino acids. Per the germline V gene, CDR1 is SGHTA and CDR2 is FQGNSA. Trimming pared 2 bases from V and 3 bases from J, leaving 17 bases between. The CDR3 DNA sequence: TGTGCCAGCAGCTTAATTTCAGTCGCAGGGAGCTACGAGCAGTACTTC. Translated, it gives CASSLISVAGSYEQYF.

This chain joins TRBV18 and TRBJ2-1; D is perhaps TRBD1 (6 bases). In germline, CDR1 is KGHSH, CDR2 LQKENI. Between the trimmed V and J ends, which lost 6 bases and 6 bases, there was a span of 12 bases. There are 13 residues in the CDR3. The CDR3 DNA sequence: TGTGCCAGCTCCCTGGGGGCAGGCAATGAGCAGTTCTTC. It codes for CASSLGAGNEQFF.

This chain uses TRBV24-1 with TRBJ1-2; D unresolved. This CDR3 is 12 amino acids long. V was pared by 10 bases and J by 8 bases, with 16 bases between. Germline loops: CDR1 KGHDR, CDR2 SFDVKD. The CDR3 region has the DNA TGTGCCACTGCGGGTGCTACGGAAGGCTACACCTTC. Translated: CATAGATEGYTF.

The chain joins TRBV19 to TRBJ2-4; 9 positions match TRBD1. Trimming removed 6 bases from V and 3 bases from J; junction bases left unmatched: 6. Germline values: CDR1 LNHDA, CDR2 SQIVND (reference sequence). The CDR3 runs 15 residues. The CDR3 reads CASSLWGQGKNIQYF. In DNA, the CDR3 is TGTGCCAGTAGCCTTTGGGGACAGGGCAAAAACATTCAGTACTTC.

The chain couples TRBV25-1 to TRBJ1-2, with TRBD1 matching over 10 bases. With 9 bases clipped from V and 4 bases from J, the junction kept 14 bases outside the gene matches. Germline V gene data show CDR1 as MGHDK and CDR2 as SYGVNS. The CDR3 has 16 residues. CDR3 DNA sequence: TGTGCCAGTGATGACGGGGGGGACAGGGGAGGCTATGGCTACACCTTC. Its protein is CASDDGGDRGGYGYTF.